The next 14 T cell receptor beta chains were all read from a single sample in a study of T cells in localized non-small cell lung cancer. Some clones are missing from TCRdb's copy, which holds only in-frame ones; the method was immunoSEQ multiplex PCR. The sample records 72,000 or so clones, about 83% being singletons. This sample comprised peripheral blood, obtained before any cancer treatment. The receptor source for this set is a female donor over 55 with stage I lung adenocarcinoma.

In this sample, this clone turned up a few times. The chain employs TRBV5-1 and TRBJ2-2, with TRBD1 as a possible D gene (6 bases). The CDR3 runs to 15 residues. Germline CDR1 is SGHRS and CDR2 is YFSETQ. Trimming stripped 4 bases from V and 3 bases from J, with 13 bases between. The CDR3, as DNA: TGCGCCAGCAGCATGGGGGCGCTTCACACCGGGGAGCTGTTTTTT. Amino acid sequence: CASSMGALHTGELFF.

As to this clone: Germline is not matched at one junction end, which may reflect a read error. The same CDR3 also results from other DNA sequences found in this sample. The chain uses TRBV7-7 and TRBJ2-2, with 7 bases that match TRBD1. The V gene's germline CDR1 is SSHAT and CDR2 FNYEAQ (reference sequence). The CDR3 totals 14 residues. The CDR3 reads CASRRTGNTGELFF. Here the CDR3 DNA reads TGTGCTAGCAGGAGGACAGGGAACACCGGGGAGCTGTTTTTT. The full variable domain, rest sourced from reference TRBV7-7 and TRBJ2-2, is GAGVSQSPRYKVTKRGQDVTLRCDPISSHATLYWYQQALGQGPEFLTYFNYEAQPDKSGLPSDRFSAERPEGSISTLTIQRTEQRDSAMYRCASRRTGNTGELFFGEGSRLTVL.

The chain is built from TRBV5-1 and TRBJ2-4, with D maybe TRBD2 (5 bases). Germline V gene data show CDR1 as SGHRS and CDR2 as YFSETQ. V was shortened by 4 bases and J by 1 base, with 21 bases between the two germline ends. There are 18 residues in the CDR3. CDR3 bases: TGCGCCAGCAGCCCCAGCGGCGTGGGTGGTCGGGCCAAAAACATTCAGTACTTC. It encodes CASSPSGVGGRAKNIQYF.

This sequence joins TRBV30 and TRBJ1-1; weak D call: TRBD1 (6 bases). The CDR3 totals 13 residues. Germline-derived CDR1 and CDR2 are GTSNPN and SVGIG (reference sequence). Trimming stripped 0 bases from V and 8 bases from J, with 13 bases between. Here the CDR3 DNA reads TGTGCCTGGAGTGTACAGGGAGTGACGGAAGCTTTCTTT. Translated, it gives CAWSVQGVTEAFF.

The chain combines TRBV6-5 with TRBJ2-7; possible D gene TRBD2, 5 bases. Trimming removed 2 bases from V and 3 bases from J, with 8 bases in between. Germline loops: CDR1 MNHEY, CDR2 SVGAGI. The CDR3 extends over 13 amino acids. The DNA of the CDR3 is TGTGCCAGCAGTTACAGGGAGAGCTACGAGCAGTACTTC. This codes for CASSYRESYEQYF.

The V call is TRBV7-2, the J call TRBJ1-3, with D maybe TRBD1 (6 bases). CDR1 and CDR2 from the germline V gene are SGHTA and FQGNSA. V was trimmed by 2 bases and J by 0 bases, leaving 11 bases between them. The CDR3 runs to 16 residues. For the CDR3, the DNA is TGTGCCAGCAGCTTAAGGGGGGACTACTCTGGAAACACCATATATTTT. Its translation: CASSLRGDYSGNTIYF. The variable domain in full, with the rest retrieved from reference TRBV7-2 and TRBJ1-3, is GAGVSQSPSNKVTEKGKDVELRCDPISGHTALYWYRQSLGQGLEFLIYFQGNSAPDKSGLPSDRFSAERTGGSVSTLTIQRTQQEDSAVYLCASSLRGDYSGNTIYFGEGSWLTVV.

The chain couples TRBV10-1 to TRBJ2-5, with D hard to call. Trimming took 2 bases from V and 1 from J, leaving 11 bases between them. The CDR3 consists of 15 residues. CDR1 is WNHNN, CDR2 SYGVQD, per germline (reference sequence). CDR3 nucleotides: TGCGCCAGCAGTGAGGACCAGAAGAGCCAAGAGACCCAGTACTTC. It is translated as CASSEDQKSQETQYF.

CDR3 residues: CASATSGGSTGELFF. For the CDR3, the DNA is TGTGCCAGCGCGACTAGCGGGGGGTCCACCGGGGAGCTGTTTTTT. The chain joins TRBV19 to TRBJ2-2; 13 bases fit TRBD2. This CDR3 has 15 amino acids. Germline V CDR1 and CDR2: LNHDA, SQIVND (reference sequence). With 9 bases clipped from V and 4 bases from J, the junction kept 5 bases outside the gene matches.

The chain joins TRBV6-1 to TRBJ2-7, with TRBD2 matching 8 bases. CDR1 is MNHNS and CDR2 is SASEGT in the germline V gene. J lost 3 bases, V lost 7 bases, and 8 bases had no gene match. The CDR3 has 14 residues. The CDR3 loop is CASNPGGLSYEQYF. The DNA of the CDR3 is TGTGCCAGCAACCCGGGGGGGCTCAGCTACGAGCAGTACTTC.

The chain is built from TRBV18 and TRBJ1-5; D is unresolved. Deletions cut 4 bases from V and 0 bases from J, with 7 bases between. The length of the CDR3 is 14 residues. CDR1 and CDR2 from the germline V gene are KGHSH and LQKENI. The CDR3 protein is CASSRGSSNQPQHF. DNA for the CDR3: TGTGCCAGCTCACGCGGCAGTAGCAATCAGCCCCAGCATTTT.

The V gene is TRBV6-5, the J gene TRBJ1-3; D ambiguous. The V gene's germline CDR1 is MNHEY and CDR2 SVGAGI. Trimming shortened V by 2 bases and J by 4 bases, and 6 bases separated the two germline ends. The CDR3 runs 13 residues. In nucleotides, the CDR3 is TGTGCCAGCAGTTACAGCGAAGGAAACACCATATATTTT. Translating gives CASSYSEGNTIYF.

This clone was observed once. The chain employs TRBV19 and TRBJ1-5, with 8 bases fitting TRBD1. Trimming removed 6 bases from V and 6 bases from J; junction bases left unmatched: 4. This CDR3 is 13 amino acids long. Germline CDR1 is LNHDA and CDR2 is SQIVND (reference sequence). CDR3 protein: CASRTGVVQPQHF. The DNA of the CDR3 is TGTGCCAGTAGGACAGGGGTGGTTCAGCCCCAGCATTTT.

V is TRBV29-1 and J is TRBJ2-2; either TRBD1 or TRBD2 may supply D (5 bases each). Deletions cut 6 bases from V and 6 bases from J, with 14 bases between. CDR3 size: 13 residues. Germline V gene lookup returns CDR1 SQVTM and CDR2 ANQGSEA. CDR3 residues: CSVRGPASGELFF. DNA of the CDR3: TGCAGCGTCCGGGGCCCAGCGTCCGGGGAGCTGTTTTTT.

This clone was detected a few times. The chain is built from TRBV6-1 and TRBJ2-5, with TRBD2 as a possible D gene (5 bases). CDR1 and CDR2 from the germline V gene are MNHNS and SASEGT. Trimming left V 1 base short and J 5 bases short, with 14 bases between. The CDR3 runs 15 residues. The DNA for the CDR3 is TGTGCCAGCAGTGAAGTCCCGGGTAGGAGGGAGACCCAGTACTTC. Translated: CASSEVPGRRETQYF.